Listed below are T cell receptor beta chains from one sample, sequenced in a study of blood T cell repertoires in COVID-19. Clones were sequenced by immunoSEQ multiplex PCR, and TCRdb holds only the in-frame ones, with some missing. The profile shows 120,000 to 150,000 clones, around 84% of them singletons. Sequenced material: peripheral blood. These receptors were collected from a human donor with acute or convalescent COVID-19. The donor label of this sample is uncertain. CDR3s leave out the opening cysteine and the closing phenylalanine or tryptophan.

v_gene: TRBV5-1; CDR3aa: ASSPPTGTFGEKLF
v_gene: TRBV5-4; CDR3aa: ASSLAGGRDTEAF
v_gene: TRBV9; CDR3aa: ASSVNLNRERVDGYT
v_gene: TRBV30; CDR3aa: AWSGTPGEKLF
v_gene: TRBV28; CDR3aa: ASSPSGREETQY
v_gene: TRBV20-1; CDR3aa: SASSRGVSGGKLF
v_gene: TRBV19; CDR3aa: ASSQSRTRGGYT
v_gene: TRBV5-1; CDR3aa: ASSLAGGAEDTQY
v_gene: TRBV18; CDR3aa: ASSQGARNSPLH
v_gene: TRBV3-1/TRBV3-2; CDR3aa: ASSLGRQGTETQY
v_gene: TRBV3-1/TRBV3-2; CDR3aa: ASSRNRDNYEQY
v_gene: TRBV28; CDR3aa: ASRKGQGADTQY
v_gene: TRBV28; CDR3aa: ASRPLRTSGSIGTGELF